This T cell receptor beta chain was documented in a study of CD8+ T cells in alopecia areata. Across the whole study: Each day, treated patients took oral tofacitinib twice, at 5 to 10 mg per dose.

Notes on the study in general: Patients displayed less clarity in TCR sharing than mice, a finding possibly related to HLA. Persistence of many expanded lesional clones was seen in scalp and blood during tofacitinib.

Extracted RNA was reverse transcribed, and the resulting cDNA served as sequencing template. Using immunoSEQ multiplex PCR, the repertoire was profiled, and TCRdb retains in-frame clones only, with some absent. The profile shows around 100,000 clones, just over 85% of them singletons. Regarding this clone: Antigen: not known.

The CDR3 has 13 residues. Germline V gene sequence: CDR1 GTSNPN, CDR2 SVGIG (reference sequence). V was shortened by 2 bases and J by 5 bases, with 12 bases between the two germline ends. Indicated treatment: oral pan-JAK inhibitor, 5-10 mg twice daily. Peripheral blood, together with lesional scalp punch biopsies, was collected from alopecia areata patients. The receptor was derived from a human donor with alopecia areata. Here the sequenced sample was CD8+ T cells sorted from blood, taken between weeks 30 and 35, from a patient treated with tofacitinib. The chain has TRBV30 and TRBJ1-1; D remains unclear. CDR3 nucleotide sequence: TGTGCCTGGAGTCCCGAGGGAGGGACTGAAGCTTTCTTT. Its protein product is CAWSPEGGTEAFF. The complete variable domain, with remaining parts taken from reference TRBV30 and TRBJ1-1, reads SQTIHQWPATLVQPVGSPLSLECTVEGTSNPNLYWYRQAAGRGLQLLFYSVGIGQISSEVPQNLSASRPQDRQFILSSKKLLLSDSGFYLCAWSPEGGTEAFFGQGTRLTVV.